These 23 T cell receptor beta chains were all obtained from the same sample, sequenced in a study of blood T cell repertoires in COVID-19. Some clones are missing from TCRdb's copy, which holds only in-frame ones; the method was immunoSEQ multiplex PCR. Of more than 45,000 clones in the sample, 80% to 90% were seen once. The sample was peripheral blood. The receptors here all came from a woman of 80 years or more with acute or convalescent COVID-19.

V and J are TRBV10-3 and TRBJ2-2, with 12 bases fitting TRBD2. V trimming: 6 bases; J trimming: 5 bases; junction bases outside the gene matches: 10. Germline lookup yields CDR1 ENHRY and CDR2 SYGVKD. The CDR3 length is 17 residues. As DNA, the CDR3 is TGTGCCATCAGCCCGACTAGCGGGGGAAAGGGGACCGGGGAGCTGTTTTTT. As protein: CAISPTSGGKGTGELFF.

The DNA for the CDR3 is TGCGCCAGCAGCTTGGCCCTGGCAGGGAGGGAGGGAGAGACCCAGTACTTC. Its translation is CASSLALAGREGETQYF. The chain is built from TRBV5-1 and TRBJ2-5, with TRBD2 identical over 7 bases. The length of the CDR3 is 17 residues. The J segment lost 4 bases and the V segment lost 0 bases, leaving 12 bases of the junction unmatched. CDR1 SGHRS and CDR2 YFSETQ come from the germline V gene.

In this sample, this clone turned up once. The chain joins TRBV4-1 to TRBJ2-7, with D unresolved. The CDR3 sequence is 13 residues long. Trimming pared 8 bases from V and 2 bases from J, leaving 13 bases between. Looked up from germline, CDR1 is MGHRA and CDR2 is YSYEKL. The CDR3 DNA reads as TGCGCCAGCGGATCCCCCGCGGCCTACGAGCAGTACTTC. Translating gives CASGSPAAYEQYF.

The chain carries TRBV3-1 (or the pseudogene TRBV3-2) and TRBJ2-1; 11 bases line up with TRBD2. Germline CDR1 is LGHDT and CDR2 is YNNKEL (reference sequence). This CDR3 has 16 residues. The V segment lost 5 bases and the J segment 3 bases; nucleotides outside the gene matches: 6. The CDR3 DNA is TGTGCCAGCAGCAACCCTGGGACTAGCGGCTACAATGAGCAGTTCTTC. Translating gives CASSNPGTSGYNEQFF.

The V call is TRBV7-2, the J call TRBJ1-1, with unresolved D. The germline V gene has CDR1 SGHTA and CDR2 FQGNSA. This CDR3 has 13 amino acids. Trimming left V 6 bases short and J 8 bases short, with 16 bases between. CDR3 amino acids: CASRLDSYSEAFF. The CDR3 nucleotides read TGTGCCAGCAGGCTGGACTCATATTCAGAAGCTTTCTTT.

The rearrangement links TRBV12-3 or TRBV12-4 to TRBJ1-1; D gene unclear. The CDR3 is 13 amino acids. Deletions cut 1 base from V and 3 bases from J, with 6 bases between. CDR3 in amino acids: CASSLDTYTEAFF. In DNA, the CDR3 is TGTGCCAGCAGTTTAGACACCTACACTGAAGCTTTCTTT.

The V gene is TRBV6-5, the J gene TRBJ1-3; D remains ambiguous. CDR3 length: 13 amino acids. CDR1 and CDR2 (germline): MNHEY, SVGAGI. Trimming took off 6 bases at V and 0 bases at J, with 6 bases between the two ends. The CDR3 here is CASRESSGNTIYF. The CDR3 DNA reads as TGTGCCAGCAGAGAGAGCTCTGGAAACACCATATATTTT.

A few counts support this clone. The gene calls are TRBV5-4 and TRBJ1-1; tentative D call: TRBD1 (6 bases). Germline CDR1 SGHNT, CDR2 YYREEE (reference sequence). The CDR3 runs 15 residues. Trimming removed 2 bases at V and 1 base at J, with 12 bases between. CDR3 in DNA: TGTGCCAGCAGCTTCCCTGGACAGCAGAACACTGAAGCTTTCTTT. Translation gives CASSFPGQQNTEAFF.

V gene TRBV18 combines with J gene TRBJ1-6; TRBD1 is a possible D gene (5 bases). V lost 4 bases to trimming and J lost 5 bases, with 21 bases between them. The CDR3 runs 18 residues. Germline CDR1 reads KGHSH; CDR2 reads LQKENI. Here the CDR3 DNA reads TGTGCCAGCTCACTACAATATATTGGGGGGGATAATAATTCACCCCTCCACTTT. Protein product: CASSLQYIGGDNNSPLHF.

This clone occurred once. The gene calls are TRBV19 and TRBJ1-6; unclear D gene. Germline values: CDR1 LNHDA, CDR2 SQIVND (reference sequence). This CDR3 is built from 13 residues. Trimming cost V 6 bases and J 10 bases, with 13 bases left between them. CDR3 DNA sequence: TGTGCCAGTAGCGTGGCCAGCGGATCACCCCTCCACTTT. Encoded protein: CASSVASGSPLHF. Drawing the rest from reference TRBV19 and TRBJ1-6, the complete variable domain is DGGITQSPKYLFRKEGQNVTLSCEQNLNHDAMYWYRQDPGQGLRLIYYSQIVNDFQKGDIAEGYSVSREKKESFPLTVTSAQKNPTAFYLCASSVASGSPLHFGNGTRLTVT.

The chain employs TRBV3-1 (or the pseudogene TRBV3-2) and TRBJ2-5; 11 nucleotides agree with TRBD2. The V gene's germline CDR1 is LGHDT and CDR2 YNNKEL (reference sequence). The V gene end was trimmed by 4 bases and the J gene end by 5 bases; junction bases not matched to a gene: 12. The CDR3 has 17 residues. The CDR3 here is CASSPFVSGGAFETQYF. The CDR3 DNA sequence: TGTGCCAGCAGCCCATTCGTTAGCGGGGGGGCCTTTGAGACCCAGTACTTC.

The count of this clone is one. V and J are TRBV5-4 and TRBJ2-2; TRBD1 aligns across 9 bases. CDR1 is SGHNT, CDR2 YYREEE, per germline (reference sequence). V trimming: 0 bases; J trimming: 7 bases; junction bases outside the gene matches: 4. The CDR3 covers 15 residues. The CDR3, as DNA: TGTGCCAGCAGCTTGGCCGGGACAGGGAGCGGGGAGCTGTTTTTT. Translating it yields CASSLAGTGSGELFF.

The J gene is TRBJ2-5, the V gene TRBV5-1; no clear D gene. Trimming took 4 bases from V and 3 from J, leaving 13 bases between them. Germline loops: CDR1 SGHRS, CDR2 YFSETQ. The CDR3 is made up of 14 amino acids. This CDR3 is CASSPFLAEETQYF. DNA for the CDR3: TGCGCCAGCAGCCCTTTTTTGGCGGAAGAGACCCAGTACTTC.

V and J are TRBV28 and TRBJ1-4; D not certain. CDR3 size: 14 residues. Germline lookup yields CDR1 MDHEN and CDR2 SYDVKM. Deletions cut 5 bases from V and 7 bases from J, with 14 bases between. As DNA, the CDR3 is TGTGCCAGCAGTCCACGCCTTAGGAGTGAAAAACTGTTTTTT. Translation: CASSPRLRSEKLFF.

The chain couples TRBV19 to TRBJ1-3; 10 bases line up with TRBD1. CDR3 length equals 16 residues. Germline CDR1 and CDR2: LNHDA and SQIVND (reference sequence). Trimming at V came to 6 bases and at J to 5 bases, leaving 10 bases not matched to a gene. DNA for the CDR3: TGTGCCAGTAGCAGGTCCGGGACAGGGGATCGAAACACCATATATTTT. Amino acids: CASSRSGTGDRNTIYF.

The V call is TRBV30, the J call TRBJ1-5; 8 bases are a match to TRBD1. J was trimmed by 5 bases and V by 1 base; bases with no gene match: 7. The CDR3 contains 15 residues. The germline gives CDR1 GTSNPN, CDR2 SVGIG (reference sequence). The CDR3 reads CAWSAQGAWDQPQHF. DNA for the CDR3: TGTGCCTGGAGTGCCCAGGGGGCTTGGGATCAGCCCCAGCATTTT. Full variable domain (outside the CDR3, taken from reference TRBV30 and TRBJ1-5): SQTIHQWPATLVQPVGSPLSLECTVEGTSNPNLYWYRQAAGRGLQLLFYSVGIGQISSEVPQNLSASRPQDRQFILSSKKLLLSDSGFYLCAWSAQGAWDQPQHFGDGTRLSIL.

The V gene is TRBV29-1, the J gene TRBJ2-3; TRBD2 is a possible D gene (5 bases). Trimming left V 4 bases short and J 4 bases short, with 12 bases between. Per germline, CDR1 SQVTM and CDR2 ANQGSEA. The CDR3 covers 13 residues. The CDR3 region is CSVVSGGSDTQYF. The CDR3 DNA follows: TGCAGCGTTGTGAGTGGCGGGTCAGATACGCAGTATTTT.

The rearrangement links TRBV18 to TRBJ2-1, with TRBD2 matching over 8 bases. The CDR3 spans 16 residues. Looked up from germline, CDR1 is KGHSH and CDR2 is LQKENI. The junction had 9 bases not matched to a gene; V was cut back by 0 bases and J by 8 bases. The CDR3 sequence: CASSPPTGGGSDEQFF. The CDR3 nucleotides are TGTGCCAGCTCACCACCTACGGGGGGGGGTTCGGATGAGCAGTTCTTC.

This chain joins TRBV6-5 and TRBJ2-5; 7 nucleotides match TRBD2. Germline V CDR1 and CDR2: MNHEY, SVGAGI. This CDR3 comprises 14 residues. The ends lost 1 base at V and 3 bases at J; junction bases unmatched: 2. The CDR3 loop is CASSYFAGEETQYF. Written as DNA, the CDR3 is TGTGCCAGCAGTTACTTCGCGGGGGAAGAGACCCAGTACTTC.

The chain combines TRBV27 with TRBJ2-2; weak D call: TRBD1 (6 bases). The germline V and J ends were trimmed by 3 bases and 0 bases, with 8 bases remaining between them. Germline V gene data show CDR1 as MNHEY and CDR2 as SMNVEV (reference sequence). The CDR3 is 15 residues long. The CDR3 protein is CASSLGHPNTGELFF. DNA of the CDR3: TGTGCCAGCAGTTTGGGACACCCGAACACCGGGGAGCTGTTTTTT.

The rearrangement links TRBV21-1 to TRBJ1-2. TRBV21-1 is labeled a pseudogene. The CDR3 is 16 amino acids. The CDR3, as DNA: TGTGCCAGCAGCAAAGTCGGAGGGGCCGACCCCTATGGCTACACCTTC. Its protein product is CASSKVGGADPYGYTF.

V usage is TRBV5-6 and J usage is TRBJ1-3, with D unresolved. The germline V and J ends were trimmed by 3 bases and 0 bases, with 10 bases remaining between them. The CDR3 covers 15 residues. Germline assignment: CDR1 SGHDT and CDR2 YYEEEE. The CDR3 DNA sequence: TGTGCCAGCAGCTACCGGGGTGTCTCTGGAAACACCATATATTTT. This translates into CASSYRGVSGNTIYF.

The CDR3 DNA reads TGTGCCAGCAGCCCGGTAGCGGGGGGGCCCCAAGAGACCCAGTACTTC. It specifies CASSPVAGGPQETQYF. This chain uses TRBV7-3 with TRBJ2-5; 11 bases map to TRBD2. Germline V gene sequence: CDR1 SGHTA, CDR2 FQGTGA. Unmatched junction bases numbered 6, after V lost 5 bases and J lost 1 base. This CDR3 is built from 16 residues.